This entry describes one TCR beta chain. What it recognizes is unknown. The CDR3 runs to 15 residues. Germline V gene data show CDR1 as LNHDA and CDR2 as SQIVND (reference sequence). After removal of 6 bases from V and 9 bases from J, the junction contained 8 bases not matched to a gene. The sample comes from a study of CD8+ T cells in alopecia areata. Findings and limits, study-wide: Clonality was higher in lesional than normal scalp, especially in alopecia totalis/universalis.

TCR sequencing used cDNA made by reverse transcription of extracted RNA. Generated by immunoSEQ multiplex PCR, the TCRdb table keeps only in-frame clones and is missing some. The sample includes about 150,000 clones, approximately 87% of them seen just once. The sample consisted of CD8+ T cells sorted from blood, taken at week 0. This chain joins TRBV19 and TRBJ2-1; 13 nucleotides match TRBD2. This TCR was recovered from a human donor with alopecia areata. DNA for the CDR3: TGTGCCAGTAGATTAACTAGCGGGGGGGCCGGTGAGCAGTTCTTC. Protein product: CASRLTSGGAGEQFF.